This TCR beta chain appears in the sequencing data of a study of T-cell reconstitution after alpha-beta-depleted transplantation in children. The TCRbeta library was prepared with unique molecular identifiers. TCRdb reanalysed the PCR reads using MiXCR and keeps one entry per CDR3 protein. The sample lists almost 600,000 distinct CDR3 sequences, about a quarter occurring once. At least ten counts were recorded for this clonotype. Antigen unknown. CDR1 is SGHRS and CDR2 is YFSETQ in the germline V gene. J was trimmed by 4 bases and V by 5 bases; bases with no gene match: 5. The CDR3 is 13 residues long. Study-wide findings and caveats: In patients about two months after transplant, alpha-beta T cells reportedly arose from several hundred expanded graft clones. Surviving recipient cells, namely T cells and thymic progenitors, were the source of high day-60 TCRbeta diversity in some patients.

This chain uses TRBV5-1 with TRBJ1-2; 7 bases align to TRBD1. The TCR sequence derives from a boy in the first two years of life with Wiskott-Aldrich syndrome, due to receive a stem cell transplant. This specimen consisted of PBMCs, obtained before TCRalphabeta/CD19-depleted stem cell transplant. The CDR3 region has the DNA TGCGCCAGCAGTTACGACAGGGCCTATGGCTACACCTTC. It codes for CASSYDRAYGYTF.